These 5 T cell receptor beta chains were sequenced from one sample in a study of T-cell memory formation after mild COVID-19. Each CDR3 protein gets one entry after TCRdb re-called the 5' RACE reads with MiXCR. The sample yields 300,000 to 400,000 distinct CDR3 sequences, about 15% seen once. Sequencing was done on a sample of PBMCs or a T cell subset sorted from them (not recorded which). The origin of the receptors is a man between 18 and 29 years old who had mild COVID-19 (a few samples of this study predate the infection). Cell type and time point are not known.

This clonotype has a handful of counts. The V call is TRBV6-5, the J call TRBJ1-1; D is unclear. CDR3 length equals 13 residues. Germline values: CDR1 MNHEY, CDR2 SVGAGI. Trimming stripped 5 bases from V and 1 base from J, with 8 bases between. In DNA form, the CDR3 reads TGTGCCAGCAGTCGACTACAGAACACTGAAGCTTTCTTT. It codes for CASSRLQNTEAFF.

V usage is TRBV5-1 and J usage is TRBJ2-3; D ambiguous. CDR1 and CDR2 (germline): SGHRS, YFSETQ. Trimming left V 4 bases short and J 5 bases short, with 14 bases between. The CDR3 totals 14 residues. CDR3 nucleotides: TGCGCCAGCAGCGTCGGGCCTAGTGAAGATACGCAGTATTTT. It is translated as CASSVGPSEDTQYF.

This clonotype was detected only a few times. This chain links TRBV20-1 with TRBJ2-1, with 9 bases identical to TRBD2. This CDR3 spans 19 amino acids. The J segment lost 5 bases and the V segment lost 0 bases, leaving 17 bases of the junction unmatched. Per germline, CDR1 DFQATT and CDR2 SNEGSKA (reference sequence). The CDR3 DNA follows: TGCAGTGCTAGAGATGGAAGGCAGCGGGGGGCCAGGAGGGACAATGAGCAGTTCTTC. Translating it yields CSARDGRQRGARRDNEQFF.

This clonotype has a handful of counts. The chain carries TRBV29-1 and TRBJ1-3; D is uncertain. Looked up from germline, CDR1 is SQVTM and CDR2 is ANQGSEA. This CDR3 region has 14 residues. V was trimmed by 2 bases and J by 0 bases, leaving 8 bases between them. This chain's CDR3 is CSVEWYSSGNTIYF. CDR3 sequence (DNA): TGCAGCGTTGAATGGTACTCCTCTGGAAACACCATATATTTT.

CDR3 loop: CSVGTSGGLETQYF. DNA for the CDR3: TGCAGCGTGGGGACTAGCGGGGGACTGGAGACCCAGTACTTC. The chain couples TRBV29-1 to TRBJ2-5, with 14 bases lining up with TRBD2. Germline V gene sequence: CDR1 SQVTM, CDR2 ANQGSEA. J gave up 5 bases and V 6 bases, and 5 bases lay outside the gene matches. The CDR3 sequence is 14 residues long. The full variable domain, completed using reference TRBV29-1 and TRBJ2-5, is SAVISQKPSRDICQRGTSLTIQCQVDSQVTMMFWYRQQPGQSLTLIATANQGSEATYESGFVIDKFPISRPNLTFSTLTVSNMSPEDSSIYLCSVGTSGGLETQYFGPGTRLLVL.